These 9 T cell receptor beta chains were all obtained from the same sample, sequenced in a study of cytomegalovirus exposure and HLA in healthy donors. The PCR ran on 60 Vbeta and 13 Jbeta primers. Sequencing was performed with immunoSEQ multiplex PCR; in TCRdb, only in-frame clones are kept and a portion is missing. The data contain under 200,000 clones, roughly 73% of them singletons. The material sequenced was PBMCs. The receptor source for this set is a woman aged 25 to 39 in good health and CMV-seronegative.

The genes are TRBV4-1 and TRBJ2-4, with D perhaps TRBD2 (5 bases). Germline assignment: CDR1 MGHRA and CDR2 YSYEKL. V dropped 1 base and J dropped 0 bases, with 16 bases sitting between them. The CDR3 runs 18 residues. In DNA, the CDR3 is TGCGCCAGCAGCCAAGGGGTGTCCGGGATCCTAGCCAAAAACATTCAGTACTTC. Its translation is CASSQGVSGILAKNIQYF.

The chain carries TRBV12-5 and TRBJ2-3; TRBD1 aligns across 9 bases. CDR3 size: 15 residues. With 4 bases clipped from V and 1 base from J, the junction kept 3 bases outside the gene matches. Germline V lookup: CDR1 LGHNT, CDR2 FRNRAP. The CDR3 DNA is TGTGCTAGTGGTTCCCGGGACAGGGGCACAGATACGCAGTATTTT. Translation: CASGSRDRGTDTQYF.

About this clone: The same CDR3 also results from other DNA sequences found in this sample. This chain uses TRBV5-1 with TRBJ2-3, with TRBD2 as a possible D gene (6 bases). This CDR3 is built from 14 residues. CDR1 is SGHRS, CDR2 YFSETQ, per germline. The ends were cut back, 1 base at V and 1 base at J, with 7 bases in the middle. The CDR3 loop is CASSLSGGTDTQYF. The CDR3 region has the DNA TGCGCCAGCAGCTTGTCGGGGGGCACAGATACGCAGTATTTT.

The J gene is TRBJ1-1, the V gene TRBV7-2; 10 nucleotides match TRBD1. V was pared by 5 bases and J by 7 bases, with 16 bases of the junction left unmatched. The CDR3 is 17 amino acids. In germline, CDR1 is SGHTA, CDR2 FQGNSA. CDR3 in DNA: TGTGCCAGCAGCCCGATCCGGGACAGGGGTTTTCTTAGTGAAGCTTTCTTT. Protein product: CASSPIRDRGFLSEAFF.

The V call is TRBV28, the J call TRBJ2-1, with unresolved D. V was trimmed by 8 bases and J by 7 bases, leaving 9 bases between them. This CDR3 comprises 11 residues. Germline CDR1 reads MDHEN; CDR2 reads SYDVKM. In DNA, the CDR3 is TGTGCCAGCTTTGGCTGGAATGAGCAGTTCTTC. This encodes CASFGWNEQFF.

V usage is TRBV19 and J usage is TRBJ1-1, with D perhaps TRBD1 (6 bases). The CDR3 has 15 residues. The V end lost 4 bases, the J end lost 0 bases, and 12 bases lay between the germline ends. The V gene's germline CDR1 is LNHDA and CDR2 SQIVND (reference sequence). The CDR3 reads CASSTKGGMNTEAFF. CDR3 bases: TGTGCCAGTAGTACAAAGGGGGGGATGAACACTGAAGCTTTCTTT.

The CDR3 sequence: CAWGGGGYTF. In DNA, the CDR3 is TGTGCCTGGGGAGGGGGCGGCTACACCTTC. The chain is built from TRBV30 and TRBJ1-2; 7 bases fit TRBD1. This CDR3 has 10 residues. The germline V gene has CDR1 GTSNPN and CDR2 SVGIG (reference sequence). After removal of 5 bases from V and 8 bases from J, the junction contained 2 bases not matched to a gene.

The V call is TRBV5-4, the J call TRBJ2-5; unclear D gene. The V gene's germline CDR1 is SGHNT and CDR2 YYREEE (reference sequence). The CDR3 totals 15 residues. Trimming cost V 2 bases and J 4 bases, with 15 bases left between them. The CDR3 DNA is TGTGCCAGCAGCTTTCGCCTTGGTAGAGGAGAGACCCAGTACTTC. This sequence encodes CASSFRLGRGETQYF. Supplemented by reference TRBV5-4 and TRBJ2-5, the full variable domain reads ETGVTQSPTHLIKTRGQQVTLRCSSQSGHNTVSWYQQALGQGPQFIFQYYREEENGRGNFPPRFSGLQFPNYSSELNVNALELDDSALYLCASSFRLGRGETQYFGPGTRLLVL.

The rearrangement links TRBV5-1 to TRBJ2-1; 9 bases are shared with TRBD2. From germline, CDR1 is SGHRS and CDR2 YFSETQ. The ends lost 0 bases at V and 4 bases at J; junction bases unmatched: 5. The CDR3 runs to 16 residues. The CDR3 bases are TGCGCCAGCAGCTTGGATGGAGCGGGGGGATACAATGAGCAGTTCTTC. Residues: CASSLDGAGGYNEQFF.